Sequencing of this TCR beta chain was carried out in a study of PD-1 blockade in classical Hodgkin lymphoma. Regarding the study as a whole: Before treatment, complete responders showed about the same diversity as newly diagnosed patients. No one has yet defined what causes the repertoire differences, which may be disease activity or prior therapy. There was a significant rise in CD4+ TCR diversity by C4D1, with no such rise for CD8+. Newly diagnosed patients were reported to exhibit reduced baseline TCR diversity relative to healthy donors.

Concerning this clone itself: Antigen unknown.

As for time point: cycle 4 day 1 (C4D1), after 6 weeks of nivolumab. No patient escaped relapse after autologous stem cell transplantation, and brentuximab vedotin exposure varied. The junction had 4 bases not matched to a gene; V was cut back by 4 bases and J by 5 bases. The CDR3 spans 13 residues. Germline V gene sequence: CDR1 LNHDA, CDR2 SQIVND (reference sequence). Sequenced by immunoSEQ multiplex PCR; TCRdb stores in-frame clones only, minus some. The sample lists roughly 42,000 clones, 55% to 70% occurring once. V and J are TRBV19 and TRBJ2-7; 8 nucleotides agree with TRBD1. This receptor was identified in a human donor with classical Hodgkin lymphoma. Sequencing was performed on peripheral blood mononuclear cells (PBMCs), taken before the fourth cycle of nivolumab. The CDR3 reads CASSTTGDNEQYF. CDR3 in DNA: TGTGCCAGTAGTACGACAGGGGACAACGAGCAGTACTTC. The complete variable domain, with remaining parts taken from reference TRBV19 and TRBJ2-7, reads DGGITQSPKYLFRKEGQNVTLSCEQNLNHDAMYWYRQDPGQGLRLIYYSQIVNDFQKGDIAEGYSVSREKKESFPLTVTSAQKNPTAFYLCASSTTGDNEQYFGPGTRLTVT.